One sample yielded the 11 T cell receptor beta chains listed below, sequenced in a study of Graves' ophthalmopathy and Graves' hyperthyroidism. RNA transcripts were the template, and TCR beta CDR3 regions were amplified from them. Second-round multiplex PCR came after a first-round RT-PCR that employed HTBI primers. MiXCR, applied by TCRdb to the multiplex PCR reads, yields one record per CDR3 protein. Among around 50,000 distinct CDR3 sequences, 50% to 65% were seen once, and the ten largest hold approximately 23%. Sequencing was performed on peripheral blood. Receptor source: an adult man with Graves' ophthalmopathy.

The V gene is TRBV7-2, the J gene TRBJ2-1, with 11 bases matching TRBD2. The CDR3 covers 14 residues. Germline values: CDR1 SGHTA, CDR2 FQGNSA. The J segment lost 7 bases and the V segment lost 8 bases, leaving 7 bases of the junction unmatched. This CDR3 is CASRLTSGGNEQFF. CDR3 sequence (DNA): TGTGCCAGCCGTCTAACTAGCGGGGGAAATGAGCAGTTCTTC.

This clonotype was seen many times. V gene TRBV6-5 combines with J gene TRBJ1-5; D is unclear. The CDR3 is 13 residues long. The ends were cut back, 2 bases at V and 6 bases at J, with 8 bases in the middle. Germline CDR1 MNHEY, CDR2 SVGAGI. In nucleotides, the CDR3 is TGTGCCAGCAGTTACAGGGCAGGTCAGCCCCAGCATTTT. It translates to CASSYRAGQPQHF.

The chain is built from TRBV15 and TRBJ2-7; TRBD2 matches at 10 bases. This CDR3 is 15 amino acids long. The J segment lost 2 bases and the V segment lost 7 bases, leaving 8 bases of the junction unmatched. Germline lookup yields CDR1 LNHNV and CDR2 YYDKDF (reference sequence). The CDR3 nucleotides are TGTGCCACCATAAGGCAGCGGGAGGGCGCCTACGAGCAGTACTTC. Its protein product is CATIRQREGAYEQYF. Using reference TRBV15 and TRBJ2-7 for the parts outside the CDR3, the full variable domain is DAMVIQNPRYQVTQFGKPVTLSCSQTLNHNVMYWYQQKSSQAPKLLFHYYDKDFNNEADTPDNFQSRRPNTSFCFLDIRSPGLGDTAMYLCATIRQREGAYEQYFGPGTRLTVT.

This clonotype was recorded at least ten times. This chain joins TRBV6-1 and TRBJ1-1, with 7 bases identical to TRBD1. V lost 8 bases to trimming and J lost 4 bases; unmatched junction nucleotides: 10. Germline values: CDR1 MNHNS, CDR2 SASEGT. This CDR3 has 14 amino acids. The CDR3 DNA reads TGTGCCAGCCCTAAGACAGGGCATTTCACTGAAGCTTTCTTT. It translates to CASPKTGHFTEAFF.

This chain joins TRBV20-1 and TRBJ2-3; TRBD2 matches at 7 bases. V lost 4 bases, J lost 4 bases, and 17 bases stayed unmatched. The germline V gene encodes CDR1 DFQATT and CDR2 SNEGSKA (reference sequence). CDR3 size: 17 residues. The CDR3 bases are TGCAGTGCTATTATCCCCCTAGCGGAGGGGCCAGCAGATACGCAGTATTTT. This codes for CSAIIPLAEGPADTQYF.

This clonotype was counted at least ten times. The gene calls are TRBV7-3 and TRBJ2-3, with unresolved D. Per germline, CDR1 SGHTA and CDR2 FQGTGA. The CDR3 has 14 residues. Trimming took off 5 bases at V and 3 bases at J, with 12 bases between the two ends. The CDR3 coding sequence is TGTGCCAGCAGCCCGAGCCTCACAACAGATACGCAGTATTTT. Translated, it gives CASSPSLTTDTQYF.

The chain combines TRBV20-1 with TRBJ1-6, with D unresolved. The CDR3 extends over 20 amino acids. Deletions cut 0 bases from V and 5 bases from J, with 26 bases between. In germline, CDR1 is DFQATT, CDR2 SNEGSKA (reference sequence). The DNA for the CDR3 is TGCAGTGCTAGAGATTCGGGAAGGGTTGGTACCATATGGGATAATTCACCCCTCCACTTT. Its protein product is CSARDSGRVGTIWDNSPLHF.

The chain has TRBV14 and TRBJ1-2; 8 nucleotides agree with TRBD1. Germline V lookup: CDR1 SGHDN, CDR2 FVKESK. After removal of 0 bases from V and 4 bases from J, the junction contained 13 bases not matched to a gene. The CDR3 is 18 amino acids. CDR3 in amino acids: CASSQDIREGQASYGYTF. The DNA of the CDR3 is TGTGCCAGCAGCCAAGACATACGGGAGGGACAGGCGAGCTATGGCTACACCTTC.

This clonotype was seen ten or more times. The rearrangement uses TRBV2 and TRBJ1-2; the D is unclear. V shed 6 bases and J shed 1 base, with 15 bases lying between them. Germline V gene sequence: CDR1 SNHLY, CDR2 FYNNEI. The CDR3 sequence is 15 residues long. The CDR3 loop reads CASSPGRNSNYGYTF. CDR3 coding DNA: TGTGCCAGCAGCCCTGGTCGGAACAGTAACTATGGCTACACCTTC.

In this sample, this clonotype turned up many times. V is TRBV7-6 and J is TRBJ1-1; 7 nucleotides line up with TRBD1. With 5 bases clipped from V and 4 bases from J, the junction kept 4 bases outside the gene matches. This CDR3 has 13 residues. CDR1 is SGHVS, CDR2 FNYEAQ, per germline. The CDR3 coding sequence is TGTGCCAGCAGCGGATCAGGGGGCACTGAAGCTTTCTTT. This sequence encodes CASSGSGGTEAFF. The variable domain in full, completed from reference TRBV7-6 and TRBJ1-1, reads GAGVSQSPRYKVTKRGQDVALRCDPISGHVSLYWYRQALGQGPEFLTYFNYEAQQDKSGLPNDRFSAERPEGSISTLTIQRTEQRDSAMYRCASSGSGGTEAFFGQGTRLTVV.

This clonotype has at least ten counts. The CDR3 protein is CASSYSNNAGQLYEQYF. For the CDR3, the DNA is TGTGCCAGCAGTTACTCGAATAACGCGGGACAGCTGTACGAGCAGTACTTC. The chain carries TRBV6-5 and TRBJ2-7; a weak D match, TRBD1 (7 bases). Trimming took 0 bases from V and 4 from J, leaving 19 bases between them. The CDR3 runs to 17 residues. The germline gives CDR1 MNHEY, CDR2 SVGAGI.